These T cell receptor beta chains were read from a single sample in a study of Graves' ophthalmopathy and Graves' hyperthyroidism. TCRdb used MiXCR to reprocess the multiplex PCR reads, holding one entry per CDR3 protein. The sample holds about 640,000 distinct CDR3 sequences, 35% to 50% seen once. Sequencing input: peripheral blood. These TCRs come from an adult man with Graves' ophthalmopathy. Each CDR3 is given with its conserved first and last residue. A D gene is named only where the DNA matches it firmly. Not all rows give a size; the values are once, few, many and, for expanded clones, a class.

>TRBV15|many|TRBJ2-6|.
TGTGCCACCAGCAGAGATTGGGGGTCTGGGGCCAACGTCCTGACTTTC
CATSRDWGSGANVLTF
>TRBV10-3|many|TRBJ1-2|TRBD1
TGTGCCATCAGTGAGTCCCCGGACAGGGTAGAGGGCTACACCTTC
CAISESPDRVEGYTF
>TRBV2|.|TRBJ1-4|TRBD1
TGTGCCAGCAGTGGGGACAGGTCCCCGACGGAAAAACTGTTTTTT
CASSGDRSPTEKLFF
>TRBV7-2|many|TRBJ2-7|TRBD2
TGTGCCAGCAGCTTAGCGGGGACTAGCGGATCCTACGAGCAGTACTTC
CASSLAGTSGSYEQYF
>TRBV29-1|.|TRBJ1-2|.
TGCAGCGTTGGAGATAGAGGCGGATTCTATGGCTACACCTTC
CSVGDRGGFYGYTF
>TRBV7-6|.|TRBJ1-4|TRBD1
TGTGCCAGCAGCAGGACAGGGGGGAAAACTAATGAAAAACTGTTTTTT
CASSRTGGKTNEKLFF
>TRBV2|.|TRBJ2-5|TRBD2
TGTGCCAGCAGCAGAAGCGGGAGATCCCCAGAGACCCAGTACTTC
CASSRSGRSPETQYF
>TRBV4-1|few|TRBJ2-7|TRBD2
TGCGCCAGCAGCCCTCGAGTGGGAGGGGAATACGAGCAGTACTTC
CASSPRVGGEYEQYF
>TRBV5-6|.|TRBJ1-4|.
TGTGCCAGCATTTCTGCAACTAATGAAAAACTGTTTTTT
CASISATNEKLFF
>TRBV25-1|.|TRBJ2-5|TRBD2
TGTGCCAGCAGTGCGACTAGCGGGGGACCGCTCCAAGAGACCCAGTACTTC
CASSATSGGPLQETQYF
>TRBV25-1|many|TRBJ1-1|.
TGTGCCAGCAGTGAGGCAGGGAACACTGAAGCTTTCTTT
CASSEAGNTEAFF
>TRBV14|many|TRBJ1-6|.
TGTGCCAGCAGTCTCGACCGGACACACAATAATTCACCCCTCCACTTT
CASSLDRTHNNSPLHF
>TRBV29-1|.|TRBJ2-7|.
TGCAGCGTTATGGGACAAGCTTACAATGAGCAGTACTTC
CSVMGQAYNEQYF
>TRBV7-9|.|TRBJ2-5|TRBD2
TGTATCAGCAGCCATGGACTAGCGGGGCAAGAGACCCAGTACTTC
CISSHGLAGQETQYF
>TRBV6-5|many|TRBJ2-2|.
TGTGCCAGCAGGGGAGCCGGGGAGCTGTTTTTT
CASRGAGELFF
>TRBV7-9|.|TRBJ2-2|TRBD1
TGTGCCAGCAGCTTAATCTCCCGGGACAGGGGATCCGGGGAGCTGTTTTTT
CASSLISRDRGSGELFF
>TRBV29-1|.|TRBJ1-6|TRBD1
TGCAGCGTTGTTCAGGGACAGGGAAAGGGCTCACCCCTCCACTTT
CSVVQGQGKGSPLHF
>TRBV7-9|many|TRBJ2-6|.
TGTGCCAGCCGGGCCGGACGGCTCTCTGGGGCCAACGTCCTGACTTTC
CASRAGRLSGANVLTF
>TRBV19|many|TRBJ1-2|.
TGTGCCAGTAGTATCGGAGACAGGATTAATGGCTACACCTTC
CASSIGDRINGYTF
>TRBV19|many|TRBJ1-4|.
TGTGCCATAGCCGACAGGAAGAATGAAAAACTGTTTTTT
CAIADRKNEKLFF
>TRBV12-3/TRBV12-4|many|TRBJ1-2|.
TGTGCCAGCAGTTTAGCGCAACAGACCTATGGCTACACCTTC
CASSLAQQTYGYTF
>TRBV7-2|.|TRBJ1-5|.
TGTGCCCGCAGCTCAAGGGACGGCTATCAGCCCCAGCATTTT
CARSSRDGYQPQHF